This TCR beta chain was captured by sequencing in a study of blood T cell repertoires in COVID-19. Study overall: Samples of COVID-19 (acute and convalescent) were obtained from the United States, Italy and Spain. The cDNA or gDNA used as material had been derived from T cells, B-cell-depleted T cells, or PBMCs.

In the authors' workflow: Reference gene primer amplification yielded estimated nucleated cell counts. Assay used: immunoSEQ multiplex PCR; TCRdb lists only in-frame clones, some missing. Clone size and V and J calls were adopted from that table, with D and trimming inferred from the DNA. The sample yields approximately 210,000 clones, roughly four fifths seen once. The source is a woman in her seventies with active or convalescent COVID-19. Sequencing used peripheral blood.

In DNA form, the CDR3 reads TGTGCCAGCAGCTTAGGCTCGACTAGCGGGAGGGAGACCCAGTACTTC. It is translated as CASSLGSTSGRETQYF. This chain joins TRBV7-9 and TRBJ2-5; 13 positions agree with TRBD2. Germline lookup yields CDR1 SEHNR and CDR2 FQNEAQ (reference sequence). There are 16 residues in the CDR3. Trimming at V came to 1 base and at J to 5 bases, leaving 4 bases not matched to a gene.